This T cell receptor beta chain originates from a study of blood T cell repertoires in COVID-19. Across the whole study: Acute and convalescent COVID-19 samples came from the United States, Italy and Spain.

This CDR3 region has 15 residues. Per the germline V gene, CDR1 is LNHDA and CDR2 is SQIVND (reference sequence). V was pared by 7 bases and J by 3 bases, with 11 bases of the junction left unmatched. Assay used: immunoSEQ multiplex PCR; TCRdb lists only in-frame clones, some missing. In the table there are some 200,000 clones, 70% to 90% of which are singletons. The receptor's source is a woman older than 75 with acute or convalescent COVID-19. V and J are TRBV19 and TRBJ1-1; the match to TRBD1 covers 7 bases. Specimen: peripheral blood. CDR3 region: CASTKDRSLYTEAFF. CDR3 nucleotide sequence: TGTGCCAGTACTAAGGACAGGTCTCTTTACACTGAAGCTTTCTTT.